These 28 T cell receptor beta chains came from one sample sequenced in a study of radiotherapy plus CTLA-4 blockade in lung cancer (dated by TCRdb to the late 2010s). Receptor libraries were prepared by the immunoSEQ multiplex PCR assay. TCRdb took over this immuneACCESS table, retaining in-frame rearrangements with V and J assigned. Such tables are incomplete; in checked studies, under half of the missing clones stem from an unresolved V gene, and the remainder is unexplained. Recorded for this sample are 100,000 to 150,000 clones; about nine tenths of them occurred a single time. The ten most abundant clones make up approximately 7% of the sample. The material sequenced was peripheral blood, taken from a patient treated with radiotherapy plus ipilimumab. These receptors all stem from a human donor with non-small cell lung cancer that progressed on radiotherapy plus ipilimumab.

The chain is built from TRBV27 and TRBJ2-7; tentative D call: TRBD1 (6 bases). The CDR3 is 16 amino acids. Trimming removed 3 bases from V and 3 bases from J, with 18 bases in between. The germline V gene has CDR1 MNHEY and CDR2 SMNVEV (reference sequence). The CDR3, as DNA: TGTGCCAGCAGTTTTCGACAGGCCGACCCGAACTACGAGCAGTACTTC. This encodes CASSFRQADPNYEQYF.

This clone was counted once. This chain links TRBV4-2 with TRBJ2-5; D is unclear. Deletions cut 4 bases from V and 0 bases from J, with 9 bases between. Per germline, CDR1 LGHNA and CDR2 YNFKEQ. The CDR3 runs to 14 residues. The CDR3 DNA reads TGTGCCAGCAGCCGGCGGCCTTACCAAGAGACCCAGTACTTC. Encoded protein: CASSRRPYQETQYF.

The rearrangement links TRBV5-1 to TRBJ2-1; D is uncertain. Germline V gene lookup returns CDR1 SGHRS and CDR2 YFSETQ. The length of the CDR3 is 13 residues. Trimming took off 2 bases at V and 0 bases at J, with 3 bases between the two ends. The CDR3 loop reads CASSLNSYNEQFF. Written as DNA, the CDR3 is TGCGCCAGCAGCTTAAACTCCTACAATGAGCAGTTCTTC.

Details on this clone: One junction end disagrees with the germline gene, perhaps due to a read error. In DNA form, the CDR3 reads TGCAGTGCCAGAGGGGGGGATGAACTGTTTTTT. Protein product: CSARGGDELFF. V usage is TRBV20-1 and J usage is TRBJ1-4, with D perhaps matching TRBD1 (6 bases). The CDR3 spans 11 residues. Germline loops: CDR1 DFQATT, CDR2 SNEGSKA (reference sequence).

The chain is built from TRBV2 and TRBJ1-4, with 7 bases identical to TRBD1. CDR3 length: 16 residues. CDR1 SNHLY and CDR2 FYNNEI come from the germline V gene. The V and J ends lost 7 bases and 7 bases, in that order; junction bases with no gene match: 15. The chain's CDR3 is CASTFPKAGGGEKLFF. The CDR3 DNA reads TGTGCCAGCACCTTCCCGAAAGCAGGGGGGGGTGAAAAACTGTTTTTT.

The chain combines TRBV7-9 with TRBJ2-1, with D perhaps TRBD1 (6 bases). The CDR3 totals 15 residues. V shed 4 bases and J shed 0 bases, with 10 bases lying between them. CDR1 and CDR2 (germline): SEHNR, FQNEAQ (reference sequence). For the CDR3, the DNA is TGTGCCAGCAGCTCCCAGGGGAGCTCCTACAATGAGCAGTTCTTC. Encoded protein: CASSSQGSSYNEQFF.

The V call is TRBV9, the J call TRBJ2-6; tentatively, D is TRBD1 (5 bases). Germline CDR1 is SGDLS and CDR2 is YYNGEE. V gave up 3 bases and J gave up 0 bases, with 10 bases separating them. There are 16 residues in the CDR3. The DNA for the CDR3 is TGTGCCAGCAGCGCAGGACACAGCTCTGGGGCCAACGTCCTGACTTTC. The encoded protein is CASSAGHSSGANVLTF. Variable domain in full (rest from reference TRBV9 and TRBJ2-6): DSGVTQTPKHLITATGQRVTLRCSPRSGDLSVYWYQQSLDQGLQFLIQYYNGEERAKGNILERFSAQQFPDLHSELNLSSLELGDSALYFCASSAGHSSGANVLTFGAGSRLTVL.

This CDR3 reads CASSFLAGANYNEQFF. The CDR3 DNA reads TGCGCCAGCAGCTTTTTAGCGGGAGCAAACTACAATGAGCAGTTCTTC. J is TRBJ2-1 and V is TRBV5-1, with 9 bases matching TRBD2. The CDR3 sequence is 16 residues long. The V segment lost 2 bases and the J segment 3 bases; nucleotides outside the gene matches: 6. Germline CDR1 and CDR2: SGHRS and YFSETQ.

The chain is built from TRBV2 and TRBJ2-3, with TRBD2 identical over 8 bases. The germline gives CDR1 SNHLY, CDR2 FYNNEI. This CDR3 has 14 residues. After removal of 7 bases from V and 4 bases from J, the junction contained 7 bases not matched to a gene. The CDR3 reads CASNLLAAPDTQYF. The DNA for the CDR3 is TGTGCCAGCAACTTACTAGCGGCCCCAGATACGCAGTATTTT.

The CDR3 DNA follows: TGTGCCAGCTCACCACAGGGACAATCGCCTCGGGCCGGGGAGCTGTTTTTT. It encodes CASSPQGQSPRAGELFF. The chain uses TRBV18 and TRBJ2-2; D perhaps matches TRBD1 (6 bases). CDR1 and CDR2 from the germline V gene are KGHSH and LQKENI. V lost 1 base and J lost 6, with 18 bases in between. This CDR3 is built from 17 residues.

The CDR3 region is CASSREKYQPQHF. CDR3 nucleotides: TGTGCCAGCAGTCGGGAGAAATATCAGCCCCAGCATTTT. The chain joins TRBV27 to TRBJ1-5; no clear D gene. Germline V CDR1 and CDR2: MNHEY, SMNVEV (reference sequence). The germline V and J ends were trimmed by 5 bases and 5 bases, with 10 bases remaining between them. This CDR3 is built from 13 residues.

The gene calls are TRBV11-1 and TRBJ1-3; TRBD1 agrees at 9 bases. J was trimmed by 6 bases and V by 6 bases; bases with no gene match: 3. Germline lookup yields CDR1 SGHAT and CDR2 FQDESV (reference sequence). The CDR3 length is 13 residues. CDR3 coding DNA: TGTGCCAGCAGTTGGGACAGGGTAAACACCATATATTTT. Protein product: CASSWDRVNTIYF. Together with reference TRBV11-1 and TRBJ1-3, the CDR3 gives the full variable domain: EAEVAQSPRYKITEKSQAVAFWCDPISGHATLYWYRQILGQGPELLVQFQDESVVDDSQLPKDRFSAERLKGVDSTLKIQPAELGDSAMYLCASSWDRVNTIYFGEGSWLTVV.

The chain employs TRBV9 and TRBJ2-3; D uncertain. The V end was cut by 2 bases, the J end by 3 bases, with 7 bases between. Germline lookup yields CDR1 SGDLS and CDR2 YYNGEE. This CDR3 has 13 amino acids. The CDR3 DNA reads TGTGCCAGCAGCGTCACCCGAACAGATACGCAGTATTTT. Protein: CASSVTRTDTQYF.

The chain carries TRBV2 and TRBJ1-1; 7 bases fit TRBD1. V trimming: 5 bases; J trimming: 5 bases; junction bases outside the gene matches: 8. This CDR3 has 14 amino acids. In germline, CDR1 is SNHLY, CDR2 FYNNEI. CDR3 region: CASSRRGLVTEAFF. The CDR3 nucleotides are TGTGCCAGCAGTCGGAGGGGGCTTGTGACTGAAGCTTTCTTT. Based on the CDR3 plus reference TRBV2 and TRBJ1-1, the full variable domain is EPEVTQTPSHQVTQMGQEVILRCVPISNHLYFYWYRQILGQKVEFLVSFYNNEISEKSEIFDDQFSVERPDGSNFTLKIRSTKLEDSAMYFCASSRRGLVTEAFFGQGTRLTVV.

The V gene is TRBV2, the J gene TRBJ1-5; D is possibly TRBD1 (6 bases). The CDR3 spans 14 residues. Germline V lookup: CDR1 SNHLY, CDR2 FYNNEI. Trimming stripped 2 bases from V and 7 bases from J, with 12 bases between. Here the CDR3 reads CASSETGGVQPQHF. In DNA, the CDR3 is TGTGCCAGCAGTGAAACGGGGGGCGTGCAGCCCCAGCATTTT.

The genes are TRBV29-1 and TRBJ2-5; 7 positions agree with TRBD2. Germline lookup yields CDR1 SQVTM and CDR2 ANQGSEA. With V trimmed by 4 bases and J by 0 bases, 5 bases remained unmatched. The CDR3 covers 14 residues. The CDR3 reads CSVGGREYQETQYF. The CDR3 nucleotides read TGCAGCGTTGGAGGGAGGGAGTACCAAGAGACCCAGTACTTC. The entire variable domain, with the rest obtained from reference TRBV29-1 and TRBJ2-5, is as follows: SAVISQKPSRDICQRGTSLTIQCQVDSQVTMMFWYRQQPGQSLTLIATANQGSEATYESGFVIDKFPISRPNLTFSTLTVSNMSPEDSSIYLCSVGGREYQETQYFGPGTRLLVL.

For the CDR3, the DNA is TGCAGCGCTGGGTGGGGGTCCAATCAGCCCCAGCATTTT. Protein: CSAGWGSNQPQHF. V gene TRBV29-1 combines with J gene TRBJ1-5; TRBD1 is a possible D gene (5 bases). CDR1 and CDR2 from the germline V gene are SQVTM and ANQGSEA. This CDR3 contains 13 residues. The V and J ends lost 7 bases and 3 bases respectively, with 13 bases between them.

The V call is TRBV2, the J call TRBJ1-5, with a tentative D call TRBD1 (5 bases). V lost 7 bases to trimming and J lost 5 bases, with 12 bases between them. The CDR3 is 13 amino acids. CDR1 is SNHLY and CDR2 is FYNNEI in the germline V gene. The CDR3 is CASTREGYQPQHF. CDR3 bases: TGTGCCAGCACCAGGGAGGGGTATCAGCCCCAGCATTTT. Filled out from reference TRBV2 and TRBJ1-5, the complete variable domain reads EPEVTQTPSHQVTQMGQEVILRCVPISNHLYFYWYRQILGQKVEFLVSFYNNEISEKSEIFDDQFSVERPDGSNFTLKIRSTKLEDSAMYFCASTREGYQPQHFGDGTRLSIL.

Concerning this clone: One end of the junction varies from germline; a read error may be responsible. The chain joins TRBV7-7 to TRBJ2-3, with 8 nucleotides matching TRBD2. The CDR3 loop spans 14 amino acids. The V gene's germline CDR1 is SSHAT and CDR2 FNYEAQ (reference sequence). The DNA for the CDR3 is TGTGCTAGCAGCTTAGGACTAGCTGCAGATACGCAGTATTTT. It encodes CASSLGLAADTQYF. The full variable domain, in which reference TRBV7-7 and TRBJ2-3 provide the parts outside the CDR3, is GAGVSQSPRYKVTKRGQDVTLRCDPISSHATLYWYQQALGQGPEFLTYFNYEAQPDKSGLPSDRFSAERPEGSISTLTIQRTEQRDSAMYRCASSLGLAADTQYFGPGTRLTVL.

The chain has TRBV6-6 and TRBJ2-7; 8 nucleotides agree with TRBD2. The CDR3 loop spans 14 amino acids. Germline V CDR1 and CDR2: MNHNY, SVGAGI (reference sequence). Trimming took 2 bases from V and 3 from J; bases not matched to a gene: 3. The CDR3: CASSYPAGGYEQYF. The CDR3 DNA is TGTGCCAGCAGTTACCCCGCGGGAGGCTACGAGCAGTACTTC.

This sequence joins TRBV9 and TRBJ2-1, with 14 positions matching TRBD2. The trim removed 4 bases at V and 5 bases at J, leaving 14 bases unmatched. The CDR3 consists of 19 residues. Germline-derived CDR1 and CDR2 are SGDLS and YYNGEE. DNA of the CDR3: TGTGCCAGCAGCCCCGCGGCCCCGGGACTAGCGGGAGCAAACAATGAGCAGTTCTTC. This codes for CASSPAAPGLAGANNEQFF.

The genes are TRBV5-5 and TRBJ2-2, with D unresolved. The CDR3 is 15 amino acids. Trimming shortened V by 4 bases and J by 1 base, and 11 bases separated the two germline ends. Germline values: CDR1 SGHKS, CDR2 YYEKEE (reference sequence). The CDR3 DNA sequence: TGTGCCAGCAGCCCGGCCGGTAGGAACACCGGGGAGCTGTTTTTT. Residues: CASSPAGRNTGELFF.

The chain employs TRBV29-1 and TRBJ1-5, with D hard to call. Germline V lookup: CDR1 SQVTM, CDR2 ANQGSEA. The V gene lost 4 bases and the J gene lost 0 bases, with 7 bases spanning the gap. There are 13 residues in the CDR3. The CDR3 protein is CSVVEHSNQPQHF. The CDR3 bases are TGCAGCGTTGTTGAGCATAGCAATCAGCCCCAGCATTTT.

The V and J genes are TRBV19 and TRBJ1-4; D might be TRBD1 (6 bases). Germline values: CDR1 LNHDA, CDR2 SQIVND (reference sequence). The CDR3 runs 14 residues. Trimming removed 4 bases from V and 8 bases from J, with 14 bases in between. The CDR3 nucleotides read TGTGCCAGTAGTAGCTCAGGGGTCATGGAAAAACTGTTTTTT. This encodes CASSSSGVMEKLFF.

This clone was recorded a few times. The CDR3 protein is CASSPPGRAISYEQYF. CDR3 coding DNA: TGTGCCAGCAGTCCCCCGGGCAGAGCGATTTCCTACGAGCAGTACTTC. The gene calls are TRBV28 and TRBJ2-7; D gene unclear. Germline V gene lookup returns CDR1 MDHEN and CDR2 SYDVKM. This CDR3 is built from 16 residues. V shed 5 bases and J shed 1 base, with 18 bases lying between them.

The chain recombines TRBV7-9 with TRBJ2-2, with no clear D. The CDR3 has 14 amino acids. Germline V gives CDR1 SEHNR, CDR2 FQNEAQ (reference sequence). Trimming stripped 2 bases from V and 4 bases from J, with 8 bases between. This CDR3 reads CASSLSGATGELFF. The CDR3 DNA reads as TGTGCCAGCAGCTTAAGTGGCGCCACCGGGGAGCTGTTTTTT. The complete variable domain, with remaining parts taken from reference TRBV7-9 and TRBJ2-2, reads DTGVSQNPRHKITKRGQNVTFRCDPISEHNRLYWYRQTLGQGPEFLTYFQNEAQLEKSRLLSDRFSAERPKGSFSTLEIQRTEQGDSAMYLCASSLSGATGELFFGEGSRLTVL.

The rearrangement joins TRBV5-1 to TRBJ1-2, with D possibly matching TRBD1 (5 bases). Per germline, CDR1 SGHRS and CDR2 YFSETQ. The CDR3 sequence is 14 residues long. The ends were cut back, 4 bases at V and 0 bases at J, with 10 bases in the middle. The CDR3 sequence is CASSADRTNYGYTF. In DNA, the CDR3 is TGCGCCAGCAGCGCCGACAGAACTAACTATGGCTACACCTTC.

The V call is TRBV9, the J call TRBJ2-7; no firm D call. The CDR3 extends over 14 amino acids. The ends were cut back, 0 bases at V and 0 bases at J, with 7 bases in the middle. From germline, CDR1 is SGDLS and CDR2 YYNGEE. CDR3 amino acids: CASSVGSSSYEQYF. In DNA form, the CDR3 reads TGTGCCAGCAGCGTAGGGTCGAGCTCCTACGAGCAGTACTTC.